This T cell receptor beta chain derives from a study of T cell responses to AZD1222 COVID-19 vaccine (dated by TCRdb to the early 2020s). Notes on the research overall: Because spike-specific TCR depth and breadth did not differ between the two schedules, AZD1222 recipients who got a second dose at roughly 4 weeks were pooled with those who got a second dose at roughly 12 weeks. Trial participants were enrolled by age into 18-55, 56-69 and 70-plus year subgroups, with around 140, 26 and 57 TCR-sequenced participants respectively. TCR sequencing covered some 240 trial participants: 207 given two doses of AZD1222 and around 26 given two doses of MenACWY control vaccine.

The CDR3 regions of human TCRbeta chains were subjected to immunosequencing. The source study handled its data this way. TCRs in the repertoires were matched against a reference library of SARS-CoV-2-specific TCRs that had been generated with the MIRA antigen-specificity platform. Breadth was defined as the fraction of unique TCRs that were SARS-CoV-2-associated, and depth was defined as the fraction of total T cells that were SARS-CoV-2-associated. Using the MIRA data, every spike-specific TCR was mapped to the spike region that the TCR reacted to and assigned to either a CD4 or a CD8 class. Log10-transformed breadth and depth values were compared by one-way ANOVA with Sidak's multiple comparisons tests. The immuneACCESS repertoire file appears here via TCRdb, limited to in-frame rearrangements. These files lack a portion of the clones; in checked studies, under half of the deficit traces to unresolved V genes, and the cause of the others is not known. That table gives V, J and clone size, and the DNA gave D and trimming. Present in this sample are 85,000 to 110,000 clones, roughly 91% of which were seen just once. About 5% of the sample is held by the ten biggest clonotypes.

What the work shows at the level of the full study, not this receptor alone: Conclusions about previously exposed vaccinees were limited because only five to seven AZD1222 recipients were SARS-CoV-2 seropositive at baseline. The vaccine-associated CD4 TCRs covered the entire spike protein, and the dominant responses fell in regions 160-218 and 743-854. The 56-69-year group was small, and its depth increase did not reach significance, likely because of low power. Reportedly, close to half of the unique spike-specific TCRs recognized epitopes lying outside the regions that are mutated in the B.1.351 and B.1.1.7 variants. Participants were mostly white British, with more females than males. The authors suggested clonal diversity may have been underestimated. Because no day 14 peak-response samples were available, the repertoires could be characterized only after the peak T cell response. After two AZD1222 doses, both the breadth and the depth of spike-specific TCRs were significantly higher than at day 0 and than in MenACWY recipients.

This clone was counted between two and nine times. It has no known antigen specificity. Qualities for individual bases were not recorded, and no much larger clone is one base off. Taken from cysteine to phenylalanine, the CDR3 has 12 residues. Only CDR3 DNA remains: 36 bases, in frame from the first base. Looking up the germline V gene yields CDR1 SNHLY and CDR2 FYNNEI. At the junction V is shortened by 2 bases and J by 4 bases, with 6 bases in between. The sample's time point label, in plain terms: baseline before first vaccination. Vaccinee samples came from UK trials COV001 and COV002, including a single-blind randomized controlled phase 2/3 trial of AZD1222 (ChAdOx1 nCoV-19) in healthy adults. Trial participant PBMC samples were collected at day 0 and day 28 after the second dose for TCRbeta chain sequencing.

Recombination linked TRBV2 to TRBJ2-7, with the D gene uncertain. The sequences come from peripheral blood, collected on day 0 of AZD1222 vaccination. The origin of this receptor is an adult in good health. The CDR3 protein is CASSEIRYEQYF. The DNA reads as follows: TGTGCCAGCAGTGAAATCCGATACGAGCAGTACTTC.